The following is a T cell receptor (beta chain) sequence with its context. The record originates from a study of blood T cell repertoires in COVID-19. As for the study in general: The United States, Italy and Spain were the sources of the acute and convalescent COVID-19 samples.

In the authors' methods: By means of reference gene primer amplification, nucleated cell counts were estimated. The repertoire was sequenced with immunoSEQ multiplex PCR; TCRdb's copy has only in-frame clones and lacks some. V and J calls and clone size are copied from that table; D and trimming were computed from the DNA. Counted here are 210,000 or so clones, roughly 80% occurring once; the ten biggest clones make up roughly 13%. Trimming removed 0 bases from V and 0 bases from J, with 12 bases in between. The germline V gene has CDR1 SGHAT and CDR2 FQDESV (reference sequence). CDR3 length equals 16 residues.

V and J are TRBV11-1 and TRBJ2-7; a weak D match, TRBD1 (6 bases). The origin of this receptor is a man between 50 and 59 years old who had recovered from COVID-19. The sample taken for sequencing was peripheral blood. The CDR3 DNA is TGTGCCAGCAGCTTAGCGGGTACAGGGAGCTCCTACGAGCAGTACTTC. This translates into CASSLAGTGSSYEQYF.